The 21 T cell receptor beta chains in this list originate from one sample, sequenced in a study of regulatory T cells in long-lasting Graves disease (dated by TCRdb to the early 2020s). The sample's time point label is to be understood as: newly diagnosed GD, antithyroid drugs for less than 3 months. For both TCR sequencing and RNA sequencing, RNA was extracted from PBMCs in TRIzol. Library generation was performed with multiplex PCR. The instrument was an Illumina HiSeq 4000. To build TCR beta libraries, CDR3 regions were amplified by Arm-PCR using iRepertoire HTBI primers. The raw public data were reprocessed by TCRdb itself: fastp quality trimming at Q25, MiXCR clonotype calling, in-frame beta chains only. Rows matching on CDR3 protein sequence are summarized as one entry with the most common DNA and genes. For this sample there are a few hundred thousand distinct CDR3 sequences; around 15% appear just once. Approximately 17% of the sample comes from the top ten.

The data were also submitted as part of a second study, on T cells in Graves' hyperthyroidism and ophthalmopathy.

Sequences were derived from peripheral blood mononuclear cells (PBMCs), sampled at new diagnosis, from a patient treated with antithyroid drugs. The receptors here all came from a woman between 45 and 60 years old with Graves disease. Donor details come from another sample of the same person, matched by shared clones.

This clonotype was seen ten or more times. V usage is TRBV27 and J usage is TRBJ2-1, with D perhaps being TRBD1 or TRBD2 (5 bases each). The CDR3 is 17 amino acids. Germline CDR1 is MNHEY and CDR2 is SMNVEV (reference sequence). Deletions cut 5 bases from V and 0 bases from J, with 17 bases between. The chain's CDR3 is CASSVPGPKSSYNEQFF. The CDR3 DNA is TGTGCCAGCAGTGTACCGGGACCCAAGAGCTCCTACAATGAGCAGTTCTTC.

The rearrangement links TRBV11-2 to TRBJ2-4; D uncertain. Trimming removed 4 bases at V and 0 bases at J, with 10 bases between. The V gene's germline CDR1 is SGHAT and CDR2 FQNNGV. The CDR3 totals 15 residues. The CDR3 nucleotides read TGTGCCAGCAGCTCCATTAGACAAGCCAAAAACATTCAGTACTTC. Protein product: CASSSIRQAKNIQYF.

In its sample, this clonotype was seen many times. This chain connects TRBV7-9 to TRBJ2-5; D possibly corresponds to TRBD1 (6 bases). In germline, CDR1 is SEHNR, CDR2 FQNEAQ (reference sequence). V was trimmed by 5 bases and J by 1 base, leaving 20 bases between them. The CDR3 covers 17 residues. The CDR3 sequence is CASSEAQWGRGQETQYF. DNA for the CDR3: TGTGCCAGCAGCGAAGCCCAATGGGGCAGGGGCCAAGAGACCCAGTACTTC. Filled out from reference TRBV7-9 and TRBJ2-5, the complete variable domain reads DTGVSQNPRHKITKRGQNVTFRCDPISEHNRLYWYRQTLGQGPEFLTYFQNEAQLEKSRLLSDRFSAERPKGSFSTLEIQRTEQGDSAMYLCASSEAQWGRGQETQYFGPGTRLLVL.

The chain uses TRBV24-1 and TRBJ2-3; D remains unclear. Trimming left V 4 bases short and J 2 bases short, with 12 bases between. Germline V gives CDR1 KGHDR, CDR2 SFDVKD. The CDR3 is made up of 15 amino acids. CDR3 region: CATSDSKFYTDTQYF. The CDR3 DNA is TGTGCCACCAGTGACTCAAAGTTCTACACAGATACGCAGTATTTT.

The table lists this clonotype with a few counts. V gene TRBV5-1 combines with J gene TRBJ2-7; the match to TRBD2 covers 8 bases. V gave up 4 bases and J gave up 11 bases; unmatched junction bases: 8. The germline V gene has CDR1 SGHRS and CDR2 YFSETQ. This CDR3 has 12 residues. CDR3 loop: CASSPPPGLEYF. For the CDR3, the DNA is TGCGCCAGCAGCCCCCCCCCGGGACTAGAGTACTTC.

This clonotype appeared a few times. At one end, the junction sequence differs from germline, possibly due to a read error. The genes are TRBV5-1 and TRBJ1-1; no reliable D call. Germline V gene sequence: CDR1 SGHRS, CDR2 YFSETQ. This CDR3 comprises 13 residues. CDR3 sequence: CASSKIQNTEAFF. As DNA, the CDR3 is TGTGCCAGCAGCAAGATTCAAAACACTGAAGCTTTCTTT. The whole variable domain, filled in from reference TRBV5-1 and TRBJ1-1, reads KAGVTQTPRYLIKTRGQQVTLSCSPISGHRSVSWYQQTPGQGLQFLFEYFSETQRNKGNFPGRFSGRQFSNSRSEMNVSTLELGDSALYLCASSKIQNTEAFFGQGTRLTVV.

This clonotype was observed many times. One end of the junction fails to match germline, which may point to a read error. This chain links TRBV12-3 or TRBV12-4 with TRBJ1-2; the D gene is possibly TRBD1 (6 bases). The CDR3 is made up of 12 amino acids. CDR3 protein: CASSLTDGQPRF. CDR3 coding DNA: TGTGCCAGCAGTTTAACGGACGGACAGCCTCGTTTC.

This clonotype was seen only a few times. DNA for the CDR3: TGTGCCAGCAGCTTATGGGAGGGCAGACCCCTGGCAGCTTTCTTT. It is translated as CASSLWEGRPLAAFF. The chain couples TRBV7-9 to TRBJ1-1; D unresolved. Trimming removed 2 bases at V and 10 bases at J, with 20 bases between. Germline V CDR1 and CDR2: SEHNR, FQNEAQ (reference sequence). The length of the CDR3 is 15 residues.

This chain uses TRBV5-1 with TRBJ2-5, with 9 bases identical to TRBD1. The germline gives CDR1 SGHRS, CDR2 YFSETQ. The J segment lost 2 bases and the V segment lost 0 bases, leaving 5 bases of the junction unmatched. The CDR3 runs to 16 residues. CDR3 DNA sequence: TGCGCCAGCAGCTTGGGTCCCGGACAGGGGCAAGAGACCCAGTACTTC. Protein: CASSLGPGQGQETQYF.

This clonotype was observed a few times. The chain couples TRBV5-1 to TRBJ2-3; no clear D. CDR1 SGHRS and CDR2 YFSETQ come from the germline V gene. V was shortened by 4 bases and J by 2 bases, with 8 bases between the two germline ends. CDR3 length: 13 amino acids. As DNA, the CDR3 is TGCGCCAGCAGCCCGGACCCCACAGATACGCAGTATTTT. This codes for CASSPDPTDTQYF.

As regards this clonotype: This may come from a read error, since a much larger clone is one base off. J is TRBJ1-2 and V is TRBV27, with D possibly TRBD1 on 5 matching bases. With 4 bases removed from V and 10 bases from J, the gap between germline ends came to 22 bases. The germline CDR1 and CDR2 sequences are MNHEY and SMNVEV (reference sequence). This CDR3 has 15 amino acids. The CDR3, as DNA: TGTGCCAGCAGTTCACCTTGGGGGAAATTCGCTGACTACACCTTC. Encoded protein: CASSSPWGKFADYTF.

Ten or more counts support this clonotype. The chain joins TRBV7-2 to TRBJ2-4; D is unresolved. The CDR3 runs 18 residues. Germline V CDR1 and CDR2: SGHTA, FQGNSA. Deletions cut 1 base from V and 2 bases from J, with 18 bases between. CDR3 coding DNA: TGTGCCAGCAGCTTAGAGTCTCTGCTCTCTACGACCAAAAACATTCAGTACTTC. Its protein is CASSLESLLSTTKNIQYF.

There are many counts of this clonotype. The chain carries TRBV12-3 or TRBV12-4 and TRBJ2-7; 7 bases agree with TRBD1. CDR3 length equals 13 residues. Trimming took 5 bases from V and 3 from J; bases not matched to a gene: 4. The CDR3 protein is CASSRDRLYEQYF. CDR3 coding DNA: TGTGCCAGCAGTCGGGACAGACTCTACGAGCAGTACTTC.

The rearrangement joins TRBV28 to TRBJ1-2; weak D call: TRBD1 (5 bases). This CDR3 has 11 amino acids. Germline V CDR1 and CDR2: MDHEN, SYDVKM. The chain's CDR3 is CGAGGDYGYTF. CDR3 coding DNA: TGTGGGGCCGGGGGTGACTATGGCTACACCTTC.

This clonotype was found many times. The chain is built from TRBV10-3 and TRBJ2-7; D is perhaps TRBD1 (5 bases). CDR3 length equals 17 residues. The germline V and J ends were trimmed by 4 bases and 4 bases, with 23 bases remaining between them. From germline, CDR1 is ENHRY and CDR2 SYGVKD. In DNA, the CDR3 is TGTGCCATCAGTGCGGCCAGGGTAACAGGAACTGGGTACGAGCAGTACTTC. Translation: CAISAARVTGTGYEQYF.

This clonotype was detected once. This chain uses TRBV7-2 with TRBJ1-2, with D perhaps TRBD1 (5 bases). This CDR3 has 16 amino acids. V dropped 5 bases and J dropped 12 bases, with 28 bases sitting between them. Germline CDR1 reads SGHTA; CDR2 reads FQGNSA. CDR3 residues: CASSQVGGKKGRGHTF. The CDR3 DNA reads as TGTGCCAGCAGCCAAGTCGGGGGGAAGAAAGGGCGAGGCCACACCTTC.

This clonotype has a handful of counts. This may stem from a read error, because a much larger clone lies one nucleotide away. Without the conserved terminal phenylalanine or tryptophan, this CDR3 likely stems from a read error. This rearrangement joins TRBV11-2 to TRBJ2-5; possible D gene TRBD2, 6 bases. The CDR3 spans 14 residues. The V end lost 4 bases, the J end lost 2 bases, and 11 bases lay between the germline ends. In germline, CDR1 is SGHAT, CDR2 FQNNGV. CDR3 protein: CASSSQAGQETQYL. In DNA form, the CDR3 reads TGTGCCAGCAGCTCCCAGGCGGGGCAAGAGACCCAGTACCTC.

This clonotype was recorded a few times. This rearrangement joins TRBV18 to TRBJ2-5, with 11 bases identical to TRBD2. The CDR3 sequence is 15 residues long. Germline CDR1 KGHSH, CDR2 LQKENI. V lost 5 bases to trimming and J lost 1 base; unmatched junction nucleotides: 3. The CDR3 protein is CASSSTSGTQETQYF. For the CDR3, the DNA is TGTGCCAGCTCATCGACTAGCGGGACCCAAGAGACCCAGTACTTC.

This clonotype was counted ten times or more. The chain carries TRBV12-5 and TRBJ2-7, with a weak D call TRBD2 (5 bases). Trimming shortened V by 0 bases and J by 2 bases, and 14 bases separated the two germline ends. This CDR3 comprises 16 residues. Germline assignment: CDR1 LGHNT and CDR2 FRNRAP. CDR3 region: CASGLVVGEPTYEQYF. The DNA of the CDR3 is TGTGCTAGTGGTTTGGTAGTGGGAGAGCCGACCTACGAGCAGTACTTC.

In this sample, this clonotype turned up many times. The chain joins TRBV30 to TRBJ2-7; TRBD1 might be the D (6 bases). V lost 3 bases and J 8 bases, leaving 20 bases between the germline ends. Germline CDR1 reads GTSNPN; CDR2 reads SVGIG (reference sequence). The CDR3 is 14 residues long. CDR3 sequence: CAWSAQTGGTKQYF. The CDR3 nucleotides are TGTGCCTGGAGCGCTCAGACAGGAGGAACGAAGCAGTACTTC.

The chain recombines TRBV29-1 with TRBJ1-2; 9 nucleotides match TRBD1. Germline assignment: CDR1 SQVTM and CDR2 ANQGSEA. The CDR3 has 13 residues. The ends lost 5 bases at V and 6 bases at J; junction bases unmatched: 7. CDR3 in amino acids: CSVKGQGRDGYTF. The CDR3 coding sequence is TGCAGCGTTAAGGGACAGGGACGAGATGGCTACACCTTC.